These T cell receptor beta chains were read from a single sample in a study of beta chain features in type 1 diabetes. The method was immunoSEQ multiplex PCR; TCRdb's version includes in-frame clones alone and lacks a portion of them. In the table there are around 130,000 clones, less than 20% of which are singletons. The sequenced sample consisted of central memory CD4+ T cells from blood. These receptors were collected from a man aged 25 to 40 with type 1 diabetes. Each CDR3 is given with its conserved first and last residue. Each record gives: CDR3 length, V gene, J gene, D gene, clone size, CDR3 DNA, CDR3 protein. A D gene is named only where the DNA matches it firmly. Clone size is not always given. Where it is, it says once, few, many or a class for expanded clones.

length: 11
V: TRBV5-6
J: TRBJ2-5
D: NA
size: few
DNA: TGTGCCAGCAGTCTGAGGCAGACCCAGTACTTC
CDR3: CASSLRQTQYF

length: 18
V: TRBV21-1
J: TRBJ2-4
D: NA
size: few
DNA: TGTGCCAGCAGCAAAGTATGGCCGGGCACCTCAAGACCAAACATTCAGTACTTC
CDR3: CASSKVWPGTSRPNIQYF

length: 13
V: TRBV21-1
J: TRBJ2-5
D: NA
size: NA
DNA: TGTGCCAGCATTCCGACAGGGGTAGAGACCCAGTACTTC
CDR3: CASIPTGVETQYF

length: 15
V: TRBV5-4
J: TRBJ1-5
D: NA
size: few
DNA: TGTGCCAGCAGCTTGGGAGGGGGAAGCAATCAGCCCCAGCATTTT
CDR3: CASSLGGGSNQPQHF

length: 14
V: TRBV7-3
J: TRBJ1-2
D: TRBD1
size: NA
DNA: TGTGCCAGCAGCTTAGGTGGACAGGAGTATGGCTACACCTTC
CDR3: CASSLGGQEYGYTF

length: 17
V: TRBV28
J: TRBJ1-4
D: TRBD1
size: NA
DNA: TGTGCCAGCAGCCCTACCGGGGGACAGGGGGCGTACGAAAAACTGTTTTTT
CDR3: CASSPTGGQGAYEKLFF

length: 14
V: TRBV7-6
J: TRBJ2-4
D: NA
size: NA
DNA: TGTGCCAGCAGCTCGTGGGGGGCTCCCTACATTCAGTACTTC
CDR3: CASSSWGAPYIQYF

length: 14
V: TRBV10-3
J: TRBJ2-5
D: TRBD1
size: few
DNA: TGTGCCATCAGTGAAAGGACAGGGAAAGAGACCCAGTACTTC
CDR3: CAISERTGKETQYF

length: 14
V: TRBV7-9
J: TRBJ1-6
D: NA
size: few
DNA: TGTGCCAGCAGCTTAACCGACGGCACTTCACCCCTCCACTTT
CDR3: CASSLTDGTSPLHF

length: 16
V: TRBV4-1
J: TRBJ1-1
D: NA
size: NA
DNA: TGCGCCAGCAGCCAGGCGACAACAGGGTTTAACACTGAAGCTTTCTTT
CDR3: CASSQATTGFNTEAFF

length: 15
V: TRBV6-5
J: TRBJ1-6
D: NA
size: NA
DNA: TGTGCCAGCAGTTACTCGTCGGTGGGGTCCCCTTCCCTCCACTTT
CDR3: CASSYSSVGSPSLHF

length: 16
V: TRBV7-2
J: TRBJ1-5
D: TRBD1
size: few
DNA: TGTGCCAGCAGCTTCGCGGGACAGGGGTTAGATCAGCCCCAGCATTTT
CDR3: CASSFAGQGLDQPQHF

length: 18
V: TRBV28
J: TRBJ1-5
D: TRBD1
size: NA
DNA: TGTGCCAGCAACGGCCGGGACAGGGGTCGAAAGAGAAACCAGCCCCAGCATTTT
CDR3: CASNGRDRGRKRNQPQHF

length: 15
V: TRBV7-2
J: TRBJ2-7
D: NA
size: many
DNA: TGTGCCAGCAGCTTTACAGGGTTCGGGGCATACGAGCAGTACTTC
CDR3: CASSFTGFGAYEQYF

length: 15
V: TRBV7-2
J: TRBJ1-2
D: NA
size: NA
DNA: TGTGCCAGCAGCCTCCGACAGGCCCCCAACTATGGCTACACCTTC
CDR3: CASSLRQAPNYGYTF

length: 14
V: TRBV28
J: TRBJ1-5
D: TRBD1
size: NA
DNA: TGTGCCAGCAGCCCAGGACAGGGCGGTCAGCCCCAGCATTTT
CDR3: CASSPGQGGQPQHF

length: 16
V: TRBV7-2
J: TRBJ1-6
D: NA
size: few
DNA: TGTGCCAGCAGCTCGGAGGGACGGCCGAACAATTCACCCCTCCACTTT
CDR3: CASSSEGRPNNSPLHF

length: 14
V: TRBV10-2
J: TRBJ2-7
D: NA
size: NA
DNA: TGCGCCAGCAGTGAGACTAGCATGGTTTACGAGCAGTACTTC
CDR3: CASSETSMVYEQYF

length: 13
V: TRBV7-2
J: TRBJ1-5
D: NA
size: NA
DNA: TGTGCCAGCAGCTTAGATCGAAGGAAGCCCCAGCATTTT
CDR3: CASSLDRRKPQHF

length: 12
V: TRBV30
J: TRBJ1-3
D: NA
size: NA
DNA: TGTGCCTGGAAGACAGCTGGAAACACCATATATTTT
CDR3: CAWKTAGNTIYF

length: 15
V: TRBV5-1
J: TRBJ1-6
D: TRBD1
size: NA
DNA: TGCGCCAGCAGCTTGGAAGGGGGCGAGAATTCACCCCTCCACTTT
CDR3: CASSLEGGENSPLHF

length: 13
V: TRBV28
J: TRBJ1-6
D: NA
size: NA
DNA: TGTGCCAGTGGTGGAGGGTTGAATTCACCCCTCCACTTT
CDR3: CASGGGLNSPLHF

length: 12
V: TRBV29-1
J: TRBJ1-2
D: NA
size: few
DNA: TGCAGCGTTCCGAGAAAAGACTATGGCTACACCTTC
CDR3: CSVPRKDYGYTF

length: 11
V: TRBV5-4
J: TRBJ2-1
D: NA
size: NA
DNA: TGTGCCAGCAGCTTGCTAGTCGAGCAGTTCTTC
CDR3: CASSLLVEQFF

length: 13
V: TRBV5-1
J: TRBJ1-2
D: NA
size: few
DNA: TGCGCCAGCAGCTTGGCCAACGGGGATGGCTACACCTTC
CDR3: CASSLANGDGYTF

length: 14
V: TRBV2
J: TRBJ1-5
D: NA
size: NA
DNA: TGTGCCAGCAGTGAAGCAGGCAGGGGACAGCCCCAGCATTTT
CDR3: CASSEAGRGQPQHF

length: 13
V: TRBV5-8
J: TRBJ2-1
D: NA
size: few
DNA: TGTGCCAGCAGTTTACCCTTGGGGAATGAGCAGTTCTTC
CDR3: CASSLPLGNEQFF

length: 13
V: TRBV29-1
J: TRBJ2-6
D: NA
size: few
DNA: TGCAGCGTGACAGACTCCGGGGCCAACGTCCTGACTTTC
CDR3: CSVTDSGANVLTF

length: 15
V: TRBV5-1
J: TRBJ1-6
D: NA
size: few
DNA: TGCGCCAGCAGCCCTGACGGGGTCGGGAATTCACCCCTCCACTTT
CDR3: CASSPDGVGNSPLHF

length: 13
V: TRBV6-5
J: TRBJ1-2
D: NA
size: NA
DNA: TGTGCCAGCAGTCCCCCTCGAGGCGGCGGCTACACCTTC
CDR3: CASSPPRGGGYTF

length: 13
V: TRBV18
J: TRBJ2-1
D: NA
size: few
DNA: TGTGCCAGCTCCACCTTCAGAGACAATGAGCAGTTCTTC
CDR3: CASSTFRDNEQFF

length: 13
V: TRBV6-1
J: TRBJ1-1
D: NA
size: NA
DNA: TGTGCCAGCAGTGGACGGATGAACACTGAAGCTTTCTTT
CDR3: CASSGRMNTEAFF

length: 11
V: TRBV20-1
J: TRBJ2-5
D: NA
size: few
DNA: TGCAGTGCTAGAGAGTCGGAGACCCAGTACTTC
CDR3: CSARESETQYF

length: 16
V: TRBV7-3
J: TRBJ2-1
D: TRBD2
size: many
DNA: TGTGCCAGCAGCCCAACGGGGCGGGGAGGGTACAATGAGCAGTTCTTC
CDR3: CASSPTGRGGYNEQFF

length: 12
V: TRBV30
J: TRBJ2-7
D: NA
size: NA
DNA: TGTGCCTGGGGGAAAGGGTTCTACGAGCAGTACTTC
CDR3: CAWGKGFYEQYF